This T cell receptor beta chain was sequenced during a study of blood T cell repertoires in COVID-19. Study in general: Nucleic acid was either cDNA or gDNA, and it came from T cells, B-cell-depleted T cells, or PBMCs.

Under the authors' procedure: Cell counts per sample came from amplifying reference gene primers. Data came from immunoSEQ multiplex PCR; TCRdb stores just in-frame clones and leaves some out. D and trimming were read from the DNA, whereas the V and J calls and clone size are those reported in that table. The data hold hundreds of thousands of clones, with around 88% observed a single time. The sequenced sample was peripheral blood. The clonotype was recovered from a woman aged 30 to 39 who had recovered from COVID-19.

The CDR3 nucleotides read TGCGCCAGCAGCCAATCGGGTTGGGAGACCCAGTACTTC. This codes for CASSQSGWETQYF. The J gene is TRBJ2-5, the V gene TRBV4-1; D gene ambiguous. CDR1 is MGHRA, CDR2 YSYEKL, per germline. This CDR3 contains 13 residues. The V end lost 2 bases, the J end lost 5 bases, and 9 bases lay between the germline ends.